Listed below are T cell receptor beta chains from one sample, sequenced in a study of blood T cell repertoires in COVID-19. TCRdb's table, derived via immunoSEQ multiplex PCR, lists solely in-frame clones and lacks some. The table lists 270,000 or so clones, about 88% of them singletons. The sample comprised peripheral blood. All receptors derive from a human donor with COVID-19, enrolled during active disease. The donor label of this sample is uncertain. CDR3s include the opening cysteine and the closing phenylalanine or tryptophan. A D gene is named only where the DNA matches it firmly. Clone size appears in some rows only: once, few, many, or a class for an expanded clone.

CDR3 protein: CASSFDHSGGLTDTQYF
J gene: TRBJ2-3
clone size: -
D gene: -
V gene: TRBV28

CDR3 protein: CASSVRGQGYFSYEQYF
J gene: TRBJ2-7
clone size: -
D gene: TRBD1
V gene: TRBV11-2

CDR3 protein: CASSLKLGGNEKLFF
J gene: TRBJ1-4
clone size: once
D gene: TRBD1
V gene: TRBV7-3

CDR3 protein: CTSSRTSTGATYEQYF
J gene: TRBJ2-7
clone size: -
D gene: -
V gene: TRBV1

CDR3 protein: CASSLIGSDTQYF
J gene: TRBJ2-3
clone size: -
D gene: -
V gene: TRBV7-3

CDR3 protein: CASSLGARQGLSYEQYF
J gene: TRBJ2-7
clone size: -
D gene: -
V gene: TRBV7-9

CDR3 protein: CASSVGLAGYEQFF
J gene: TRBJ2-1
clone size: -
D gene: TRBD2
V gene: TRBV9

CDR3 protein: CASSLAGVSGDEQYF
J gene: TRBJ2-7
clone size: -
D gene: -
V gene: TRBV5-6

CDR3 protein: CASSQGGSPAEEQYF
J gene: TRBJ2-7
clone size: -
D gene: TRBD2
V gene: TRBV3-1/TRBV3-2

CDR3 protein: CATSPGDGYQETQYF
J gene: TRBJ2-5
clone size: once
D gene: -
V gene: TRBV24-1

CDR3 protein: CASSLEYLGARPFF
J gene: TRBJ2-1
clone size: -
D gene: -
V gene: TRBV7-2

CDR3 protein: CASSIVPGQEAYGYTF
J gene: TRBJ1-2
clone size: few
D gene: TRBD1
V gene: TRBV19

CDR3 protein: CASSLVLAGGLIEQFF
J gene: TRBJ2-1
clone size: few
D gene: TRBD2
V gene: TRBV5-1

CDR3 protein: CASSVGRQGGSALFF
J gene: TRBJ1-4
clone size: -
D gene: TRBD1
V gene: TRBV5-1

CDR3 protein: CASSFSGFRGSGNQETQYF
J gene: TRBJ2-5
clone size: -
D gene: TRBD2
V gene: TRBV11-2

CDR3 protein: CASSPGLAAKETQYF
J gene: TRBJ2-5
clone size: -
D gene: TRBD2
V gene: TRBV7-2

CDR3 protein: CASSLRASGSNHEQFF
J gene: TRBJ2-1
clone size: -
D gene: TRBD2
V gene: TRBV11-2

CDR3 protein: CASRAGGLGNSPLHF
J gene: TRBJ1-6
clone size: -
D gene: TRBD1
V gene: TRBV6-5

CDR3 protein: CASSRTPATNEKLFF
J gene: TRBJ1-4
clone size: few
D gene: -
V gene: TRBV19

CDR3 protein: CASSLSQGTYNEQFF
J gene: TRBJ2-1
clone size: -
D gene: TRBD1
V gene: TRBV5-1

CDR3 protein: CASSGGSITGELFF
J gene: TRBJ2-2
clone size: -
D gene: -
V gene: TRBV5-1

CDR3 protein: CASSLSGTSGADTQYF
J gene: TRBJ2-3
clone size: -
D gene: TRBD2
V gene: TRBV5-1

CDR3 protein: CASSLEGLAGWQWGNEQFF
J gene: TRBJ2-1
clone size: -
D gene: TRBD2
V gene: TRBV5-1

CDR3 protein: CASSFGTSGRVAYEQYF
J gene: TRBJ2-7
clone size: -
D gene: TRBD2
V gene: TRBV5-6